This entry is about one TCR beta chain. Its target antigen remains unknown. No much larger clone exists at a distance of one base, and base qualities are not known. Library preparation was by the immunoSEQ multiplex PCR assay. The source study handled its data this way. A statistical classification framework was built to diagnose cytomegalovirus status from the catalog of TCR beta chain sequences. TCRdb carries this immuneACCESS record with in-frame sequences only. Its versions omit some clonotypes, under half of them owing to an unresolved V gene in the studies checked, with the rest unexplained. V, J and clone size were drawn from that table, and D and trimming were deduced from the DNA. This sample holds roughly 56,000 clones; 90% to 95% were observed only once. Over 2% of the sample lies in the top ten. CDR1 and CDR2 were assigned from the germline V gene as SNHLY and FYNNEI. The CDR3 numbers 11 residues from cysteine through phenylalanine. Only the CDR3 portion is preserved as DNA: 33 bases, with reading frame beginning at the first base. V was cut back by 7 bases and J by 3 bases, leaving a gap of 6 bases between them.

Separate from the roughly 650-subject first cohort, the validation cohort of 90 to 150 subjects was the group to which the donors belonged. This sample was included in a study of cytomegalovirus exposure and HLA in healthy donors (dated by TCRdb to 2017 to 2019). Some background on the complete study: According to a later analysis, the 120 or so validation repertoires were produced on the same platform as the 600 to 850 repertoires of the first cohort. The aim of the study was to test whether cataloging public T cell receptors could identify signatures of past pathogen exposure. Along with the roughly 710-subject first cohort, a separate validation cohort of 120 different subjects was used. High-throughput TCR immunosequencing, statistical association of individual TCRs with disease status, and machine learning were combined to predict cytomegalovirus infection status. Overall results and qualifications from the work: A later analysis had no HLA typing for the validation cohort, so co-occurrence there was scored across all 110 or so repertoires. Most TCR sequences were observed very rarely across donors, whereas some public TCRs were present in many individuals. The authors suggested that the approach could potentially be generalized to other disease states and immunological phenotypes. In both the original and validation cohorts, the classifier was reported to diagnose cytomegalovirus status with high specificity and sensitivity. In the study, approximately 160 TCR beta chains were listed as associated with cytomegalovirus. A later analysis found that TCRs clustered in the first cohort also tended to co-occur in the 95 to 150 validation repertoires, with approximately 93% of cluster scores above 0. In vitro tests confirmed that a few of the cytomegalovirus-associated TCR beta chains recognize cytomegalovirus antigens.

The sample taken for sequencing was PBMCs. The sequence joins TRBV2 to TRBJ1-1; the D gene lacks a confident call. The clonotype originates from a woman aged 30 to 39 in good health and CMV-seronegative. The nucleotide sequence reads TGTGCCAGCAATCGGGACACTGAAGCTTTCTTT. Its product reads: CASNRDTEAFF.